Sequencing of this T cell receptor (beta chain) was carried out in a study of cytomegalovirus exposure and HLA in healthy donors. Study-level results: From TCR beta sequences, most subjects' HLA-A and HLA-B alleles were reportedly predicted accurately. Productive status was seen about 87% or about 30% of the time for most TCR beta V segments in an earlier analysis. An analysis that came later showed most CMV-associated TCR beta chains appearing HLA-restricted. Cytomegalovirus status, reportedly, was diagnosed with high specificity and sensitivity by the classifier.

Amplification used 60 Vbeta primers and 13 Jbeta primers. Sequencing used immunoSEQ multiplex PCR; TCRdb keeps in-frame clones, though not all of them. The sample yields 200,000 to 250,000 clones, over 65% seen once. Regarding this clone: Its antigen remains unknown. Other nucleotide sequences in the sample specify the same CDR3.

This clonotype was sampled from a man younger than 35 in good health and CMV-seronegative. Sequencing was carried out using PBMCs.

The CDR3 DNA follows: TGTGCCAGTAGTCCGGGACATAATCAGCCCCAGCATTTT. This gives the protein CASSPGHNQPQHF. V and J are TRBV19 and TRBJ1-5, with D possibly TRBD1 on 6 matching bases. The CDR3 runs to 13 residues. Deletions cut 5 bases from V and 4 bases from J, with 9 bases between. CDR1 is LNHDA and CDR2 is SQIVND in the germline V gene (reference sequence).